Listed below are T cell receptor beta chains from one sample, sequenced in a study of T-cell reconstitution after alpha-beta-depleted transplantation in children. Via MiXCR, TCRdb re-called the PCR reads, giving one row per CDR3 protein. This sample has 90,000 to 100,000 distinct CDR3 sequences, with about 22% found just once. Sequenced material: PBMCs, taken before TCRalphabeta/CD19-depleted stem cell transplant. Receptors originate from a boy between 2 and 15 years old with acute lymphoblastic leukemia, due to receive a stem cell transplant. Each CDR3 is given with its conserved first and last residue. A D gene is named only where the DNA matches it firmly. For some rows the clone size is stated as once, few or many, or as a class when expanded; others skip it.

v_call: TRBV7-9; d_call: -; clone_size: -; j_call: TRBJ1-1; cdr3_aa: CASSSSWGLNTEAFF; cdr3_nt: TGTGCCAGCAGTTCTTCCTGGGGGCTGAACACTGAAGCTTTCTTT
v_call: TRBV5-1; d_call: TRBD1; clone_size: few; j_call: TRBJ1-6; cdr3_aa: CASSLTGDWRSPLHF; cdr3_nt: TGCGCCAGCAGCTTGACAGGGGATTGGAGATCACCCCTCCACTTT
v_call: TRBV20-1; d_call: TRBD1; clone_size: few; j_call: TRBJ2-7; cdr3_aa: CSASSPGQGEREQYF; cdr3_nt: TGCAGTGCTAGCTCTCCGGGACAGGGAGAAAGGGAGCAGTACTTC
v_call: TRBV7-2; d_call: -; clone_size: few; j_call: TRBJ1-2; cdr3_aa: CASSAGGGGLGYTF; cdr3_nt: TGTGCCAGCAGTGCCGGTGGGGGGGGACTTGGCTACACCTTC
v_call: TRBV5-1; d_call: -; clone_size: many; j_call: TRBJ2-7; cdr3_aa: CASSSEEGQYEQYF; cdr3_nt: TGCGCCAGCAGCTCGGAGGAGGGCCAGTACGAGCAGTACTTC
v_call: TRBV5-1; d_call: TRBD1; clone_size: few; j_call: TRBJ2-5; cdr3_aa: CASSPKGQGGGETQYF; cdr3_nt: TGCGCCAGCAGCCCGAAAGGACAGGGGGGAGGGGAGACCCAGTACTTC
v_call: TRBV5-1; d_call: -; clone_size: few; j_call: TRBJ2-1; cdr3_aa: CASSLVGLGDNEQFF; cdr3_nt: TGCGCCAGCAGCTTAGTTGGTCTGGGGGACAATGAGCAGTTCTTC
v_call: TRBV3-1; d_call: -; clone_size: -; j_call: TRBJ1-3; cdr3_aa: CASSQRTTGNTIYF; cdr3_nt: TGTGCCAGCAGCCAGAGGACGACTGGAAACACCATATATTTT
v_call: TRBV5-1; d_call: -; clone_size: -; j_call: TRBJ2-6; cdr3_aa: CASSPGTLRSGANVLTF; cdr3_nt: TGCGCCAGCAGCCCTGGGACTCTAAGGTCTGGGGCCAACGTCCTGACTTTC
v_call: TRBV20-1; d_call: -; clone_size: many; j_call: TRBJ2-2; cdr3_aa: CSAGGNTGELFF; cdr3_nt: TGCAGTGCCGGGGGAAACACCGGGGAGCTGTTTTTT
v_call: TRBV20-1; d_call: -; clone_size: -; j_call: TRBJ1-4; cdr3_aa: CSAEGVGEKLFF; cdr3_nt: TGCAGTGCGGAGGGTGTGGGTGAAAAACTGTTTTTT
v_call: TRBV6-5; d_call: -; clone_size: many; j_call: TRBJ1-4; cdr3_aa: CASSYFPEATNEKLFF; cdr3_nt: TGTGCCAGCAGTTACTTTCCAGAAGCAACTAATGAAAAACTGTTTTTT
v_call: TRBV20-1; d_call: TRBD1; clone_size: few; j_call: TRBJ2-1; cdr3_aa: CSARGRDRAIDEQFF; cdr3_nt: TGCAGTGCTAGAGGCCGGGACAGGGCGATTGATGAGCAGTTCTTC
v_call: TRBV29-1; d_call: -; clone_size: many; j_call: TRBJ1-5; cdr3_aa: CSAGDGRNQPQHF; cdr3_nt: TGCAGCGCCGGGGATGGTCGCAATCAGCCCCAGCATTTT
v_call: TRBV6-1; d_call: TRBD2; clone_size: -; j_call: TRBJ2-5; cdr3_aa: CASRRLGGRETQYF; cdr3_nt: TGTGCCAGCAGGCGCCTGGGAGGGCGGGAGACCCAGTACTTC
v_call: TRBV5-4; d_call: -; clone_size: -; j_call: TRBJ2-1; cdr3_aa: CASSLGAASYNEQFF; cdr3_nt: TGTGCCAGCAGCTTGGGAGCGGCCTCCTACAATGAGCAGTTCTTC
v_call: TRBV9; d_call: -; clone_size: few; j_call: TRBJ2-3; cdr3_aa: CASSGTPRGEVDTQYF; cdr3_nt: TGTGCCAGCAGCGGGACTCCCCGGGGAGAGGTAGATACGCAGTATTTT
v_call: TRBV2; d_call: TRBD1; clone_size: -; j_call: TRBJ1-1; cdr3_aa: CASSGQGVEAFF; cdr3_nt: TGTGCCAGTTCGGGACAGGGGGTAGAAGCTTTCTTT
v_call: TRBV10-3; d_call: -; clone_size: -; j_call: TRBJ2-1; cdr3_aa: CAISDGVGNEQFF; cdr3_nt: TGTGCCATCAGTGACGGTGTGGGCAATGAGCAGTTCTTC
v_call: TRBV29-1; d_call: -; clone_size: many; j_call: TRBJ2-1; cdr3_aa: CSVPQGSSYNEQFF; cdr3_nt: TGCAGCGTTCCACAGGGTAGCTCCTACAATGAGCAGTTCTTC
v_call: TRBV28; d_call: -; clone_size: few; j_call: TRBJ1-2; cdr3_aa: CASSRTDLNYGYTF; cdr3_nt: TGTGCCAGCAGTCGGACAGACCTCAACTATGGCTACACCTTC
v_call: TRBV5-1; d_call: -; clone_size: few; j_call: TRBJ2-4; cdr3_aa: CASSLTGSGKNIQYF; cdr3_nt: TGCGCCAGCAGCTTGACCGGGTCCGGCAAAAACATTCAGTACTTC
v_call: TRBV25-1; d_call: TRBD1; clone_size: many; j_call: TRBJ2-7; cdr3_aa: CASSAGTAADEQYF; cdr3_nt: TGTGCCAGCAGTGCCGGGACAGCGGCCGACGAGCAGTACTTC
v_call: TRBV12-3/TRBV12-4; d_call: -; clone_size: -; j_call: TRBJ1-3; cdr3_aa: CASSVKDGNTIYF; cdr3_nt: TGTGCCAGCAGCGTCAAGGATGGAAACACCATATATTTT
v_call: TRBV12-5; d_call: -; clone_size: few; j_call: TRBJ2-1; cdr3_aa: CASGMGSSYNEQFF; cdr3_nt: TGTGCTAGTGGTATGGGGAGCTCCTACAATGAGCAGTTCTTC
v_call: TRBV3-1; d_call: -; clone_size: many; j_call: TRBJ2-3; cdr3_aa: CASSHPRGLAGDTQYF; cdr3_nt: TGTGCCAGCAGCCACCCTAGGGGCCTAGCCGGAGATACGCAGTATTTT
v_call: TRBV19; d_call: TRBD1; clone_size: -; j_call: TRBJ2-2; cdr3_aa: CASSIGTGGWNGELFF; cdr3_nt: TGTGCCAGTAGTATCGGGACAGGGGGCTGGAACGGGGAGCTGTTTTTT
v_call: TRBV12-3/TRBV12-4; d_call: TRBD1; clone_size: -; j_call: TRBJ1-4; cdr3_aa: CASSFAPQGAYEKLFF; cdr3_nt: TGTGCCAGCAGTTTCGCCCCCCAGGGGGCCTATGAAAAACTGTTTTTT
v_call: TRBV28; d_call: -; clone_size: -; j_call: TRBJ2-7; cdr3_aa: CASRGTGTYEQYF; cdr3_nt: TGTGCCAGCAGGGGGACTGGGACCTACGAGCAGTACTTC
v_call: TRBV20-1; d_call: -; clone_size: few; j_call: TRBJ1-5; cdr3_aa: CSATRGISHQPQHF; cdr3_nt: TGCAGTGCTACACGGGGGATTAGCCATCAGCCCCAGCATTTT
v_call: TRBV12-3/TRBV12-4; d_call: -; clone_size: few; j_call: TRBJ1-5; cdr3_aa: CASSQSGTGGILAQHF; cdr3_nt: -
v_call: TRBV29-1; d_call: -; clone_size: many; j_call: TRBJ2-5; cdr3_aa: CSTRDGRQETQYF; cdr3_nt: TGCAGCACGCGGGACGGACGCCAAGAGACCCAGTACTTC
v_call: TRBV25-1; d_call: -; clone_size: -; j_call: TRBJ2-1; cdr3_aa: CASSEPGLPVSSYNEQFF; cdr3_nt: TGTGCCAGCAGTGAACCCGGACTACCAGTAAGCTCCTACAATGAGCAGTTCTTC
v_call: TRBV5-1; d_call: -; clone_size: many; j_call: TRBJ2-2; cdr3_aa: CASTGMSGELFF; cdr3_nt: TGCGCCAGCACGGGAATGTCCGGGGAGCTGTTTTTT
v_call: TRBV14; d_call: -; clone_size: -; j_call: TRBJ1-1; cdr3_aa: CASSQYGIEAFF; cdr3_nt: TGTGCCAGCAGCCAATACGGAATTGAAGCTTTCTTT
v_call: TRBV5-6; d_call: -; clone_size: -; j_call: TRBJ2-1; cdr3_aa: CASSFRTSQRQFF; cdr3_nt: TGTGCCAGCAGCTTTCGGACATCCCAAAGGCAGTTCTTC
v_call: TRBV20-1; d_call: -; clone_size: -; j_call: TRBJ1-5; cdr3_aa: CSARGGAGDQPQHF; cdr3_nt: TGCAGTGCTAGGGGGGGCGCGGGGGATCAGCCCCAGCATTTT
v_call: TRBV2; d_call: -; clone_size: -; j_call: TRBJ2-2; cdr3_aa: CASSEPSVPSTGELFF; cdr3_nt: TGTGCCAGCAGTGAACCTAGCGTACCCTCCACCGGGGAGCTGTTTTTT
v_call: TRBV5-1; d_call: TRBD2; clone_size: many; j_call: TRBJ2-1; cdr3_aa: CASSLGLAGGTEQFF; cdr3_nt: TGCGCCAGCAGCTTGGGACTAGCGGGAGGAACTGAGCAGTTCTTC
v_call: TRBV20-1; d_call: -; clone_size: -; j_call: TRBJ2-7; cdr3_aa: CSASVSPARGEQYF; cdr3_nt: TGCAGTGCTAGTGTCTCTCCGGCCAGGGGCGAGCAGTACTTC
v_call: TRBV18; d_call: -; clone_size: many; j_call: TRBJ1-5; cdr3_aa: CASSLTPGGGQPQHF; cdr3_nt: TGTGCCAGCTCACTAACCCCGGGGGGCGGTCAGCCCCAGCATTTT
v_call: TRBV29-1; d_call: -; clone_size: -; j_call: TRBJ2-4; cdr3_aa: CSVGGAGLENIQYF; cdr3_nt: TGCAGCGTTGGTGGGGCAGGGTTAGAAAACATTCAGTACTTC
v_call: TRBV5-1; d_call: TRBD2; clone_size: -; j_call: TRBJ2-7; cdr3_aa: CASSAGLAGDYYEQYF; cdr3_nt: TGCGCCAGCAGCGCGGGACTAGCGGGAGACTACTACGAGCAGTACTTC
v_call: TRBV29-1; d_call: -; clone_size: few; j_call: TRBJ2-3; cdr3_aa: CSVGTGTHGGNTQYF; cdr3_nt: TGCAGCGTTGGTACCGGGACTCACGGCGGGAATACGCAGTATTTT
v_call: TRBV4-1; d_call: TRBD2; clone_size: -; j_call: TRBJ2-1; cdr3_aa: CASSRSGSKDNEQFF; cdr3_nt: TGCGCCAGCAGCCGTAGCGGGAGCAAGGACAATGAGCAGTTCTTC
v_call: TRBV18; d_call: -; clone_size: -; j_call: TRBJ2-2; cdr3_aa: CASSPLRTESTGELFF; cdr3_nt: TGTGCCAGCTCACCCCTGCGGACGGAAAGCACCGGGGAGCTGTTTTTT
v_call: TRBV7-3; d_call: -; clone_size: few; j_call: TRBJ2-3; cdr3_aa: CASSLTMLSGGATQYF; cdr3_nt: TGTGCCAGCAGCTTAACTATGCTTAGCGGAGGGGCTACGCAGTATTTT
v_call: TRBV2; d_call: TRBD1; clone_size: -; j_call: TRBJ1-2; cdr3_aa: CASSIRDRGISGYTF; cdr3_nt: TGTGCCAGCAGTATCCGGGACAGGGGTATTAGCGGCTACACCTTC
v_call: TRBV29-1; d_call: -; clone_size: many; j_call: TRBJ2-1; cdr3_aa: CSVESNPPLIF; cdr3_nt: TGCAGCGTCGAGTCCAATCCGCCTTTGATCTTC